Following are 15 T cell receptor beta chains from one sample sequenced in a study of Ad26.COV2.S vaccination and SARS-CoV-2 variants. The protocol was immunoSEQ multiplex PCR, while the TCRdb copy is restricted to in-frame clones and leaves out a portion. In the table there are some 320,000 clones, 86% of which are singletons. Stated treatment: around 19 received Ad26.COV2.S at low or high dose, single or two shots; roughly 5 received placebo; per-sample allocation not given. Specimen acquisition occurred on day 63 following the initial vaccine or placebo injection. The material was peripheral blood, obtained in a trial of Ad26.COV2.S vaccine versus placebo. All receptors derive from a person between 18 and 60 years old who received the Ad26.COV2.S COVID-19 vaccine or a placebo.

The chain employs TRBV7-2 and TRBJ1-2; D not resolved. Germline V gene sequence: CDR1 SGHTA, CDR2 FQGNSA. This CDR3 has 12 amino acids. Trimming removed 4 bases from V and 5 bases from J, with 8 bases in between. The CDR3 DNA reads TGTGCCAGCAGCTCCCTGGAGTATGGCTACACCTTC. This translates into CASSSLEYGYTF.

This clone is a singleton in its sample. J is TRBJ2-7 and V is TRBV15; no clear D gene. This CDR3 has 14 amino acids. Germline V gene data show CDR1 as LNHNV and CDR2 as YYDKDF (reference sequence). Trimming stripped 5 bases from V and 5 bases from J, with 16 bases between. The CDR3 coding sequence is TGTGCCACCAGCGCGAGCGCTCAACCCAACGAGCAGTACTTC. Amino acids: CATSASAQPNEQYF.

Details on this clone: The sample carries other DNA sequences with the same CDR3. The rearrangement uses TRBV6-1 and TRBJ1-5; D call uncertain. This CDR3 contains 11 residues. Trimming removed 1 base at V and 7 bases at J, with 2 bases between. Germline V CDR1 and CDR2: MNHNS, SASEGT. CDR3 protein: CASSEGQPQHF. The CDR3 DNA sequence: TGTGCCAGCAGTGAAGGACAGCCCCAGCATTTT.

The rearrangement links TRBV11-2 to TRBJ2-7; tentative D call: TRBD2 (5 bases). The CDR3 extends over 13 amino acids. The germline CDR1 and CDR2 sequences are SGHAT and FQNNGV. V was clipped by 5 bases and J by 2 bases, with 10 bases between them. CDR3 DNA sequence: TGTGCCAGCAGCCTCGGGATTACCTACGAGCAGTACTTC. As protein: CASSLGITYEQYF.

The rearrangement uses TRBV5-8 and TRBJ2-5, with 10 positions matching TRBD1. This CDR3 contains 16 residues. CDR1 is SGHTS and CDR2 is YDEGEE in the germline V gene. V lost 0 bases, J lost 1 base, and 3 bases stayed unmatched. This chain's CDR3 is CASSLGRDRGQETQYF. In nucleotides, the CDR3 is TGTGCCAGCAGCTTGGGGAGGGACAGGGGCCAAGAGACCCAGTACTTC.

The chain employs TRBV9 and TRBJ1-6; D is uncertain. CDR1 is SGDLS, CDR2 YYNGEE, per germline. Trimming removed 1 base from V and 0 bases from J, with 8 bases in between. This CDR3 comprises 16 residues. The CDR3 region has the DNA TGTGCCAGCAGCGTATACGAGAGCTCCTATAATTCACCCCTCCACTTT. This sequence encodes CASSVYESSYNSPLHF.

The V call is TRBV5-6, the J call TRBJ2-7; the D gene is possibly TRBD1 (6 bases). V was clipped by 3 bases and J by 7 bases, with 8 bases between them. Germline V gives CDR1 SGHDT, CDR2 YYEEEE. The CDR3 extends over 11 amino acids. CDR3 region: CASSWGQEQYF. The CDR3 DNA is TGTGCCAGCAGCTGGGGGCAGGAGCAGTACTTC.

This chain links TRBV15 with TRBJ2-1, with D uncertain. The CDR3 covers 13 residues. The ends were cut back, 4 bases at V and 10 bases at J, with 14 bases in the middle. Germline V gene sequence: CDR1 LNHNV, CDR2 YYDKDF (reference sequence). This chain's CDR3 is CATSKAPTVEQFF. For the CDR3, the DNA is TGTGCCACCAGCAAAGCACCCACTGTGGAGCAGTTCTTC.

The chain employs TRBV5-1 and TRBJ1-2; tentatively, D is TRBD1 (6 bases). The V end was cut by 4 bases, the J end by 0 bases, with 13 bases between. The CDR3 has 15 amino acids. The germline V gene encodes CDR1 SGHRS and CDR2 YFSETQ. The CDR3 is CASSLDRRSNYGYTF. The CDR3 DNA reads as TGCGCCAGCAGCCTAGACAGGCGTTCTAACTATGGCTACACCTTC.

Points on this clone: The sample has other DNA sequences that encode this CDR3 too. The V and J genes are TRBV7-2 and TRBJ2-1; D gene unclear. CDR1 SGHTA and CDR2 FQGNSA come from the germline V gene. The CDR3 totals 12 residues. V shed 5 bases and J shed 4 bases, with 6 bases lying between them. The DNA for the CDR3 is TGTGCCAGCAGCCCCGGGTACAATGAGCAGTTCTTC. Its protein is CASSPGYNEQFF.

V is TRBV10-2 and J is TRBJ2-4; maybe TRBD1 (6 bases). The CDR3 is 18 residues long. The germline gives CDR1 WSHSY, CDR2 SAAADI. The ends were cut back, 4 bases at V and 0 bases at J, with 19 bases in the middle. The CDR3 here is CASSVSRDRLLAKNIQYF. Written as DNA, the CDR3 is TGCGCCAGCAGTGTAAGCCGTGACAGGTTGCTAGCCAAAAACATTCAGTACTTC.

This chain links TRBV5-6 with TRBJ1-1, with 7 bases identical to TRBD1. V shed 1 base and J 10 bases; nucleotides not matched to a gene: 13. Germline V gene sequence: CDR1 SGHDT, CDR2 YYEEEE. The CDR3 spans 15 residues. The CDR3 spells CASSLRQGTGLRAFF. The CDR3, as DNA: TGTGCCAGCAGCTTGAGACAGGGAACGGGTCTTCGAGCTTTCTTT.

CDR3 bases: TGTGCCATCAGTGAGCCTTTCCCCGACTATGGCTACACCTTC. This sequence encodes CAISEPFPDYGYTF. This chain uses TRBV10-3 with TRBJ1-2; D gene unclear. The CDR3 covers 14 residues. Germline V lookup: CDR1 ENHRY, CDR2 SYGVKD. The V end was cut by 2 bases, the J end by 3 bases, with 10 bases between.

The V and J genes are TRBV19 and TRBJ1-2, with D perhaps TRBD1 (6 bases). Trimming pared 11 bases from V and 8 bases from J, leaving 15 bases between. From germline, CDR1 is LNHDA and CDR2 SQIVND (reference sequence). The CDR3 loop spans 11 amino acids. This CDR3 reads CAGSQGFGYTF. CDR3 DNA: TGTGCCGGATCACAGGGATTCGGCTACACCTTC.

The gene calls are TRBV4-2 and TRBJ1-3; D possibly corresponds to TRBD1 (5 bases). This CDR3 has 16 residues. Germline V CDR1 and CDR2: LGHNA, YNFKEQ. The germline V and J ends were trimmed by 0 bases and 2 bases, with 11 bases remaining between them. CDR3 DNA: TGTGCCAGCAGCCAAGATTGGTGGGGCGCTGGAAACACCATATATTTT. Translation: CASSQDWWGAGNTIYF.